This T cell receptor beta chain was identified in a study of blood T cells in healthy people across ages. General study points: Age brought a roughly linear fall in TCR beta diversity measured per million T cells.

Using a J-beta primer mix together with a sample-barcoded 5' primer, a second PCR was run for about 7 to 12 cycles. TCRdb recomputed calls from the 5' RACE reads with MiXCR, one row per CDR3 protein. Counted here are 1.5 million to 2 million distinct CDR3 sequences, roughly 30% occurring once; the ten biggest clones make up about 8%. Points on this clonotype: Its target is unknown.

CDR1 is LGHDT and CDR2 is YNNKEL in the germline V gene (reference sequence). CDR3 length: 15 residues. The V end was cut by 2 bases, the J end by 9 bases, with 17 bases between. The receptor comes from a woman aged 25 to 39 in good health. The rearrangement uses TRBV3-1 and TRBJ2-1; D is uncertain. The sequenced sample consisted of blood. The CDR3 coding sequence is TGTGCCAGCAGCCAATCCTCGGACCGGTCATTTGAGCAGTTCTTC. It translates to CASSQSSDRSFEQFF.